The 15 T cell receptor beta chains reported below all come from one sample, sequenced in a study of T cells in Graves' hyperthyroidism and ophthalmopathy. TCR beta CDR3 region amplification was performed from RNA transcripts. With the HTBI primer set, the TCR CDR3 went through a first round of RT-PCR. TCRdb called the multiplex PCR reads again in MiXCR, with one record for every CDR3 protein. Counted here are about 600,000 distinct CDR3 sequences, approximately 15% occurring once; the ten biggest clones make up roughly 7%. The sample was blood. Receptor source: a woman younger than 30 with Graves' ophthalmopathy.

This clonotype was counted ten times or more. The chain has TRBV5-1 and TRBJ2-3; D is perhaps TRBD1 or TRBD2 (5 bases each). Trimming pared 3 bases from V and 2 bases from J, leaving 10 bases between. The length of the CDR3 is 14 residues. Germline values: CDR1 SGHRS, CDR2 YFSETQ. The CDR3 sequence is CASSWGRATDTQYF. As DNA, the CDR3 is TGCGCCAGCAGCTGGGGGAGAGCCACAGATACGCAGTATTTT.

This clonotype has at least ten counts. V and J are TRBV7-2 and TRBJ2-3, with 7 bases aligning to TRBD2. Trimming took 2 bases from V and 2 from J; bases not matched to a gene: 7. CDR3 length: 16 amino acids. Germline loops: CDR1 SGHTA, CDR2 FQGNSA. DNA of the CDR3: TGTGCCAGCAGCTTATACGGTGGGACTAACACAGATACGCAGTATTTT. This translates into CASSLYGGTNTDTQYF.

The chain couples TRBV4-1 to TRBJ1-1; D is ambiguous. Deletions cut 4 bases from V and 3 bases from J, with 9 bases between. Per the germline V gene, CDR1 is MGHRA and CDR2 is YSYEKL. This CDR3 region has 13 residues. For the CDR3, the DNA is TGCGCCAGCAGCCTCGAGACATACACTGAAGCTTTCTTT. It encodes CASSLETYTEAFF.

This clonotype has at least ten counts. This chain links TRBV11-3 with TRBJ2-5, with 8 bases matching TRBD1. J was trimmed by 5 bases and V by 5 bases; bases with no gene match: 4. This CDR3 is built from 13 residues. Looked up from germline, CDR1 is SGHNT and CDR2 is YENEEA. The CDR3 loop reads CASSPGGWETQYF. The CDR3 nucleotides are TGTGCCAGCAGCCCAGGGGGCTGGGAGACCCAGTACTTC.

This clonotype was picked up many times. The chain carries TRBV24-1 and TRBJ1-5; 8 nucleotides line up with TRBD1. Trimming at V came to 5 bases and at J to 6 bases, leaving 8 bases not matched to a gene. The CDR3 is 15 residues long. The V gene's germline CDR1 is KGHDR and CDR2 SFDVKD. This chain's CDR3 is CATSGETGDPQPQHF. The CDR3 DNA follows: TGTGCCACCAGTGGTGAGACAGGGGACCCTCAGCCCCAGCATTTT.

CDR3 in amino acids: CASSPPASFYAGELFF. The CDR3, as DNA: TGTGCCAGCTCACCACCGGCTAGTTTTTATGCCGGGGAGCTGTTTTTT. J is TRBJ2-2 and V is TRBV18; D gene unclear. CDR1 KGHSH and CDR2 LQKENI come from the germline V gene. The CDR3 covers 16 residues. The V gene lost 0 bases and the J gene lost 6 bases, with 14 bases spanning the gap.

A word on this clonotype: Possible read error: a much larger clone is one base away. The V call is TRBV2, the J call TRBJ1-5; tentative D call: TRBD1 (5 bases). In germline, CDR1 is SNHLY, CDR2 FYNNEI. V dropped 4 bases and J dropped 6 bases, with 13 bases sitting between them. This CDR3 region has 14 residues. Here the CDR3 DNA reads TGTGCCAGCAGTGTTGGGAGGGGTGGTCAGCCCCAGCATTTT. It specifies CASSVGRGGQPQHF.

The table lists this clonotype with many counts. This chain connects TRBV27 to TRBJ2-1, with 14 bases lining up with TRBD2. Germline lookup yields CDR1 MNHEY and CDR2 SMNVEV (reference sequence). J gave up 7 bases and V 5 bases, and 7 bases lay outside the gene matches. This CDR3 has 16 residues. In DNA, the CDR3 is TGTGCCAGCAGTCCAGGGACTAGCGGGAGAGGGAATGAGCAGTTCTTC. The encoded protein is CASSPGTSGRGNEQFF.

Turning to this clonotype: Since a much larger clone is just one base distant, this may be a read error. The V gene is TRBV6-5, the J gene TRBJ2-3; the D call may be TRBD1 or TRBD2 (5 bases each). V was pared by 0 bases and J by 2 bases, with 15 bases between. The CDR3 runs to 17 residues. The germline V gene encodes CDR1 MNHEY and CDR2 SVGAGI. CDR3: CASSYSLGTQHTDTQYF. The CDR3 DNA is TGTGCCAGCAGTTACTCGCTCGGGACGCAGCACACAGATACGCAGTATTTT.

This clonotype was seen ten or more times. The J gene is TRBJ2-7, the V gene TRBV6-1, with 10 bases aligning to TRBD1. Germline lookup yields CDR1 MNHNS and CDR2 SASEGT. Trimming cost V 6 bases and J 3 bases; bases outside gene matches: 8. This CDR3 region has 15 residues. CDR3 in DNA: TGTGCCAGCAGCAGAGGGGGGACAGGGGACTACGAGCAGTACTTC. It encodes CASSRGGTGDYEQYF.

This clonotype appeared a few times. The chain recombines TRBV13 with TRBJ2-5; TRBD2 matches 7 bases. Germline V lookup: CDR1 PRHDT, CDR2 FYEKMQ (reference sequence). CDR3 length: 16 residues. Trimming at V came to 5 bases and at J to 1 base, leaving 10 bases not matched to a gene. CDR3 sequence reads: CASSPNPASGQETQYF. The CDR3 nucleotides read TGTGCCAGCAGCCCAAACCCCGCTAGCGGCCAAGAGACCCAGTACTTC.

This clonotype was detected ten times or more. This chain links TRBV28 with TRBJ2-7, with D possibly TRBD2 on 6 matching bases. Germline loops: CDR1 MDHEN, CDR2 SYDVKM. CDR3 length equals 16 residues. Trimming took off 5 bases at V and 0 bases at J, with 17 bases between the two ends. The CDR3 DNA is TGTGCCAGCAGTCCGGGACTTCAAGTCCACTCCTACGAGCAGTACTTC. This gives the protein CASSPGLQVHSYEQYF.

This clonotype was seen ten or more times. This chain links TRBV24-1 with TRBJ2-1; unclear D gene. This CDR3 is 12 amino acids long. Germline V gene lookup returns CDR1 KGHDR and CDR2 SFDVKD. The germline V and J ends were trimmed by 4 bases and 10 bases, with 10 bases remaining between them. CDR3 amino acids: CATSEWTTEQFF. In nucleotides, the CDR3 is TGTGCCACCAGTGAATGGACCACGGAGCAGTTCTTC.

Only a few counts were recorded for this clonotype. The chain employs TRBV9 and TRBJ2-1; D possibly corresponds to TRBD2 (6 bases). CDR1 SGDLS and CDR2 YYNGEE come from the germline V gene. CDR3 size: 15 residues. Trimming took off 0 bases at V and 7 bases at J, with 14 bases between the two ends. CDR3 DNA sequence: TGTGCCAGCAGCGTAGGGCAAGCGGCGGGGAATGAGCAGTTCTTC. This codes for CASSVGQAAGNEQFF.

This clonotype has a count of ten or more. The chain is built from TRBV11-3 and TRBJ2-3; 12 nucleotides align to TRBD2. With V trimmed by 3 bases and J by 1 base, 2 bases remained unmatched. From germline, CDR1 is SGHNT and CDR2 YENEEA. The CDR3 is 16 amino acids. CDR3 bases: TGTGCCAGCAGCTTTGCTAGCGGGAGGGGCACAGATACGCAGTATTTT. Protein: CASSFASGRGTDTQYF.